The rows below give T cell receptor beta chains drawn from one sample of a study of blood T cell repertoires in COVID-19. Here immunoSEQ multiplex PCR was the method, and the copy in TCRdb shows in-frame clones only, minus some. The sample consists of some 130,000 clones, more than 70% of them appearing once. The sequenced sample was peripheral blood. All receptors derive from a woman in her 30s who had recovered from COVID-19. Both conserved end residues are part of each CDR3. The D gene is left open where the match is weak. Part of the rows lack a size; the others show once, few, many or a class for expanded clones.

TRBV27,NA,TRBJ2-7,NA,CASSTLAKHEQYF,TGTGCCAGCAGTACCTTAGCGAAGCACGAGCAGTACTTC
TRBV6-4,NA,TRBJ1-1,NA,CASSAISGTEAFF,TGTGCCAGCAGTGCTATTTCCGGGACTGAAGCTTTCTTT
TRBV11-2,NA,TRBJ1-2,TRBD1,CASSALQGADGYTF,TGTGCCAGCAGCGCACTACAGGGGGCGGATGGCTACACCTTC
TRBV6-1,NA,TRBJ2-4,TRBD1,CASSEANRGLTKNIQYF,TGTGCCAGCAGTGAAGCGAACAGGGGGTTGACCAAAAACATTCAGTACTTC
TRBV7-2,NA,TRBJ1-2,NA,CASSGQQGMLSGYTF,TGTGCCAGCAGCGGCCAACAGGGTATGCTTTCTGGCTACACCTTC
TRBV11-3,NA,TRBJ2-3,TRBD1,CASSSQQGAEDTQYF,TGTGCCAGCAGCTCTCAACAGGGGGCCGAGGATACGCAGTATTTT
TRBV6-2/TRBV6-3,NA,TRBJ2-2,TRBD2,CASSYFLAGTGELFF,TGTGCCAGCAGTTATTTCCTAGCGGGCACCGGGGAGCTGTTTTTT
TRBV2,NA,TRBJ1-1,NA,CASSVGGGNTEAFF,TGTGCCAGCAGTGTCGGGGGTGGAAACACTGAAGCTTTCTTT
TRBV10-3,NA,TRBJ2-6,TRBD1,CAISGEGQGSTGANVLTF,TGTGCCATCAGTGGGGAAGGACAGGGGTCGACTGGGGCCAACGTCCTGACTTTC
TRBV29-1,NA,TRBJ2-1,NA,CSVDIVHEQFF,TGCAGCGTCGATATAGTACATGAGCAGTTCTTC
TRBV3-1/TRBV3-2,NA,TRBJ1-1,TRBD1,CASSQGKRTGKNTEAFF,TGTGCCAGCAGCCAAGGGAAGCGGACAGGGAAAAACACTGAAGCTTTCTTT
TRBV2,NA,TRBJ2-1,TRBD1,CASAGQGIHNEQFF,TGTGCCAGCGCGGGACAGGGAATTCACAATGAGCAGTTCTTC
TRBV24-1,NA,TRBJ1-1,NA,CATSDTPSGGNTEAFF,TGTGCCACGAGTGATACCCCCTCCGGGGGGAACACTGAAGCTTTCTTT
TRBV27,NA,TRBJ2-1,NA,CASSLYNEQFF,TGTGCCAGCAGTCTCTACAATGAGCAGTTCTTC
TRBV27,NA,TRBJ1-1,NA,CASSLVHLQGIWNTEAFF,TGTGCCAGCAGTTTAGTACATCTCCAGGGGATATGGAACACTGAAGCTTTCTTT
TRBV18,NA,TRBJ1-1,NA,CASSPPGLMNTEAFF,TGTGCCAGCTCACCACCGGGACTGATGAACACTGAAGCTTTCTTT
TRBV9,once,TRBJ2-7,NA,CASSVAWSSYEQYF,TGTGCCAGCAGCGTAGCCTGGAGCTCCTACGAGCAGTACTTC
TRBV18,NA,TRBJ1-1,TRBD1,CASSPGTGRPEAFF,TGTGCCAGCTCACCCGGGACAGGGAGACCTGAAGCTTTCTTT
TRBV7-3,NA,TRBJ2-1,NA,CASSLQGLVYNEQFF,TGTGCCAGCAGCTTACAGGGACTGGTCTACAATGAGCAGTTCTTC
TRBV5-4,NA,TRBJ1-1,NA,CASSLDALRVRSTEAFF,TGTGCCAGCAGCTTGGACGCGCTGCGGGTGCGGAGCACTGAAGCTTTCTTT
TRBV30,many,TRBJ2-4,TRBD2,CAWSLTPGLAGTLAKNIQYF,TGTGCCTGGAGTTTAACTCCGGGACTAGCGGGGACCCTAGCCAAAAACATTCAGTACTTC
TRBV7-9,many,TRBJ1-5,NA,CASSPGGASNQPQHF,TGTGCCAGCAGCCCCGGAGGAGCTAGCAATCAGCCCCAGCATTTT
TRBV2,NA,TRBJ1-4,TRBD1,CASSGSTGTATNEKLFF,TGTGCCAGCAGTGGGTCGACCGGGACAGCAACTAATGAAAAACTGTTTTTT
TRBV2,NA,TRBJ2-7,NA,CASSDVSGAGEQYF,TGTGCCAGCAGTGATGTGTCAGGGGCTGGGGAGCAGTACTTC
TRBV6-2/TRBV6-3,once,TRBJ1-1,NA,CASSYSPRWNTEAFF,TGTGCCAGCAGTTACAGCCCCCGTTGGAACACTGAAGCTTTCTTT
TRBV4-1,NA,TRBJ1-3,TRBD1,CASSSSNLGTVNSGNTIYF,TGCGCCAGCAGCTCCTCTAACCTGGGGACAGTTAACTCTGGAAACACCATATATTTT
TRBV4-2,once,TRBJ2-7,TRBD1,CASSQLTTGLPGYEQYF,TGTGCCAGCAGCCAACTTACGACAGGGTTGCCGGGCTACGAGCAGTACTTC
TRBV2,NA,TRBJ2-3,NA,CASSDYSAASSDTQYF,TGTGCCAGCAGTGATTATTCAGCGGCCTCCTCAGATACGCAGTATTTT
TRBV18,NA,TRBJ2-7,NA,CASSPPQGGEQYF,TGTGCCAGCTCACCACCTCAGGGAGGTGAGCAGTACTTC
TRBV5-4,once,TRBJ1-1,NA,CASSLAGLLNTEAFF,TGTGCCAGCAGCTTGGCCGGGTTGTTGAACACTGAAGCTTTCTTT
TRBV18,NA,TRBJ2-1,TRBD2,CASSRPPLAGGRNEQFF,TGTGCCAGCTCACGCCCCCCCTTGGCGGGGGGGCGAAATGAGCAGTTCTTC
TRBV7-3,NA,TRBJ2-7,NA,CASSLGGRAYEQYF,TGTGCCAGCAGCTTAGGCGGCAGGGCCTACGAGCAGTACTTC
TRBV6-4,few,TRBJ2-3,TRBD2,CASSGLAGGTDTQYF,TGTGCCAGCAGTGGACTAGCGGGGGGCACAGATACGCAGTATTTT
TRBV5-1,NA,TRBJ2-3,TRBD2,CASSPGLAGVTDTQYF,TGCGCCAGCAGCCCCGGACTAGCGGGAGTCACAGATACGCAGTATTTT
TRBV5-1,NA,TRBJ1-2,NA,CASSLSGYGYTF,TGCGCCAGCAGCTTGTCGGGATATGGCTACACCTTC
TRBV7-3,few,TRBJ1-2,NA,CASSPNPPGQGGYTF,TGTGCCAGCAGCCCCAATCCCCCGGGACAAGGTGGCTACACCTTC
TRBV4-1,NA,TRBJ1-1,TRBD1,CASSRGAANTEAFF,TGCGCCAGCTCCAGGGGGGCGGCGAACACTGAAGCTTTCTTT
TRBV5-1,NA,TRBJ1-5,TRBD1,CASSLGTGRNQPQHF,TGCGCCAGCAGCTTGGGGACAGGGCGGAATCAGCCCCAGCATTTT
TRBV9,NA,TRBJ1-2,TRBD1,CASSESTGQNFYNYGYTF,TGTGCCAGCAGCGAGAGCACGGGACAGAACTTCTATAACTATGGCTACACCTTC
TRBV27,NA,TRBJ2-2,NA,CASSLSSSRTGELFF,TGTGCCAGCAGTTTATCAAGCTCTCGCACCGGGGAGCTGTTTTTT
TRBV5-6,NA,TRBJ1-1,TRBD1,CASSYRGIRGISTEAFF,TGTGCCAGCAGCTACAGGGGGATTAGGGGTATTAGCACTGAAGCTTTCTTT
TRBV6-5,NA,TRBJ1-6,NA,CASSTTGFYNSPLHF,TGTGCCAGCAGTACCACAGGTTTCTATAATTCACCCCTCCACTTT
TRBV19,NA,TRBJ2-7,TRBD1,CASSIVATGSSYEQYF,TGTGCCAGTAGTATAGTTGCGACAGGGAGCTCCTACGAGCAGTACTTC
TRBV3-1/TRBV3-2,NA,TRBJ1-5,TRBD1,CASSQGIYRTGQRQPQHF,TGTGCCAGCAGCCAAGGGATTTATAGGACAGGGCAGCGTCAGCCCCAGCATTTT
TRBV30,NA,TRBJ1-4,NA,CAWSVMGAIATNEKLFF,TGTGCCTGGAGTGTAATGGGGGCGATAGCAACTAATGAAAAACTGTTTTTT
TRBV7-9,once,TRBJ2-2,TRBD2,CASSRGLAGGPNTGELFF,TGTGCCAGCAGCCGCGGACTAGCGGGAGGGCCGAACACCGGGGAGCTGTTTTTT
TRBV30,NA,TRBJ2-7,NA,CAWTGDLPRSSYEQYF,TGTGCCTGGACAGGGGACCTTCCCCGCAGCTCCTACGAGCAGTACTTC